This T cell receptor beta chain was documented in a study of monozygotic twins with inflammatory bowel disease. CDR3 length: 15 amino acids. Per the germline V gene, CDR1 is MNHEY and CDR2 is SMNVEV (reference sequence). Comment on this clonotype: Its antigen is as yet unknown.

Making each TCR library took roughly 3,200 ng of total RNA. TCRalpha and TCRbeta cDNA went through two nested PCRs of roughly 15 and 9 cycles. TCRdb re-analyzed the 5' RACE reads; it lists each CDR3 protein once, without DNA. Listed are around 100,000 distinct CDR3 sequences; 1.5% to 2% falls within the top ten. Points from the study as a whole: Support was absent for any single strong signal or clonotype linked to IBD. IBD patients exhibited fewer clonotypes shared with other individuals than healthy twins, particularly with disease activity.

The sequenced sample consisted of blood. The receptor was derived from a human donor with ulcerative colitis or Crohn's disease, or a healthy co-twin of an affected twin (not recorded which). The V and J genes are TRBV27 and TRBJ1-3; TCRdb picks TRBD1, but there is no DNA to check that call. The CDR3 sequence: CASSLSLDSGNTIYF.